This T cell receptor beta chain was sequenced during a study of Graves' ophthalmopathy and Graves' hyperthyroidism. V shed 0 bases and J 4 bases; nucleotides not matched to a gene: 4. The germline gives CDR1 KGHDR, CDR2 SFDVKD. This CDR3 has 16 residues. RNA transcripts yielded amplified TCR beta CDR3 regions. First-round RT-PCR with HTBI primers preceded a second-round multiplex PCR. TCRdb re-called the multiplex PCR reads with MiXCR, one entry per CDR3 protein. This sample has around 590,000 distinct CDR3 sequences, with approximately 37% found just once. Aged 18 to 65, hyperthyroidism patients had been newly diagnosed, with under 2 months' duration. There are a few counts of this clonotype. Antigen specificity is unknown. Study results and limitations: Most expanded clonotypes from thyroid (those above 0.001 frequency) were also found in blood.

This TCR was sampled from an adult man with Graves' hyperthyroidism. The rearrangement links TRBV24-1 to TRBJ2-2; 7 bases are shared with TRBD1. The material sequenced was peripheral blood or thyroid tissue (not recorded which). In DNA form, the CDR3 reads TGTGCCACCAGTGATTTGTCAGGGGGAATCACCGGGGAGCTGTTTTTT. Translating it yields CATSDLSGGITGELFF.